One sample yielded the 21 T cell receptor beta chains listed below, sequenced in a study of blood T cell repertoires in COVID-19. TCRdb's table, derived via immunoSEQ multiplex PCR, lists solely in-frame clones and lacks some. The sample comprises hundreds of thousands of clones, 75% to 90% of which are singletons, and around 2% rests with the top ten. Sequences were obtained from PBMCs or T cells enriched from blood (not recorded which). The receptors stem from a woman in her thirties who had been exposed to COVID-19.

The CDR3 nucleotides are TGTGCCAGCAGCAAAAAAGGGGCAGGACATCGTAGCTCTGGAAACACCATATATTTT. This sequence encodes CASSKKGAGHRSSGNTIYF. The V and J genes are TRBV21-1 and TRBJ1-3; the D call TRBD1 from the table was never checked on the DNA. TRBV21-1 is listed as a pseudogene. The CDR3 length is 19 residues.

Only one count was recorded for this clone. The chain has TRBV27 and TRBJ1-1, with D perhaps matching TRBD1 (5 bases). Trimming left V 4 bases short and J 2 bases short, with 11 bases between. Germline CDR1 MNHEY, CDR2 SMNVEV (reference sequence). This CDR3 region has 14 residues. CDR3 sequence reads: CASSWAGINTEAFF. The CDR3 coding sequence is TGTGCCAGCAGTTGGGCAGGGATAAACACTGAAGCTTTCTTT.

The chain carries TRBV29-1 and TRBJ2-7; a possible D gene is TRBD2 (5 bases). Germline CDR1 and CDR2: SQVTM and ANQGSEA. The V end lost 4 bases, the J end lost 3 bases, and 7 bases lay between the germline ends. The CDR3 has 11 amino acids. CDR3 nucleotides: TGCAGCGTTGGCGAGGGCTACGAGCAGTACTTC. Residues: CSVGEGYEQYF.

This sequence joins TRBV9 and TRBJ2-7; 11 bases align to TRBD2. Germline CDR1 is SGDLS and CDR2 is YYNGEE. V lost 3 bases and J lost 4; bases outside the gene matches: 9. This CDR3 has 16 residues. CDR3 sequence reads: CASSGRPSGGMYEQYF. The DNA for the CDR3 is TGTGCCAGCAGCGGGAGACCTAGCGGGGGGATGTACGAGCAGTACTTC.

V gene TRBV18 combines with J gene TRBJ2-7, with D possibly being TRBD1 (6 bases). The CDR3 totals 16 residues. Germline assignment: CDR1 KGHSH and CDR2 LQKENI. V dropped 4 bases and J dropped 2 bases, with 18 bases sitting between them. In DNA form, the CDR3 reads TGTGCCAGCTCACTTTCCTCCATGGCAGGGGCCTACGAGCAGTACTTC. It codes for CASSLSSMAGAYEQYF.

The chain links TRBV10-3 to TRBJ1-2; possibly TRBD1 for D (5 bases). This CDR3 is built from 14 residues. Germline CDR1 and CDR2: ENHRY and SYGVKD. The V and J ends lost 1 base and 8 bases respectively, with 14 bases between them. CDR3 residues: CAISEFGTLRGYTF. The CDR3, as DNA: TGTGCCATCAGTGAGTTTGGGACTTTGCGAGGCTACACCTTC.

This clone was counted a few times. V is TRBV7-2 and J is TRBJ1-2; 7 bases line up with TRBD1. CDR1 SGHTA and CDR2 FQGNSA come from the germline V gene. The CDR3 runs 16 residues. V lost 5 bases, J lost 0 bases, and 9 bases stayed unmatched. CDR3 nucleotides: TGTGCCAGCAGCCTCGACAGGGCTCTAGCTAACTATGGCTACACCTTC. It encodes CASSLDRALANYGYTF.

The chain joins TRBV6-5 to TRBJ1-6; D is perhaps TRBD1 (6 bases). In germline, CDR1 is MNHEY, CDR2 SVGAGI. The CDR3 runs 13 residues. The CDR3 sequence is CASSGVRNSPLHF. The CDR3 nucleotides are TGTGCTTCATCAGGGGTTCGCAATTCACCCCTCCACTTT.

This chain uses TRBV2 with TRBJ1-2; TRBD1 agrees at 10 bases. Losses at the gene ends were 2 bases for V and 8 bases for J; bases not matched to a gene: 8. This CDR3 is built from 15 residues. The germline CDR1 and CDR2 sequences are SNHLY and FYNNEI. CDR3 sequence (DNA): TGTGCCAGCAGTGAACAGATCGGACAGGGGGAAGGCTACACCTTC. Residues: CASSEQIGQGEGYTF.

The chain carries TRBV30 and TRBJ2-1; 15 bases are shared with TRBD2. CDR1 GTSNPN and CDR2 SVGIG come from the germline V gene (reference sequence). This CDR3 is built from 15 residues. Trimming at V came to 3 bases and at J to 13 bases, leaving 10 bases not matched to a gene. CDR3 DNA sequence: TGTGCCTGGAGGTTAGGACTAGCGGGAGGGCCGTTCCAGTTCTTC. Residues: CAWRLGLAGGPFQFF.

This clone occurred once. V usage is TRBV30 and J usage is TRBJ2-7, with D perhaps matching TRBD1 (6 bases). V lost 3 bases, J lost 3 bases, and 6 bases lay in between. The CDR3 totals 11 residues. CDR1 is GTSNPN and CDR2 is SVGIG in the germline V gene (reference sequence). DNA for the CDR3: TGTGCCTGGAGACAGGGCTACGAGCAGTACTTC. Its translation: CAWRQGYEQYF.

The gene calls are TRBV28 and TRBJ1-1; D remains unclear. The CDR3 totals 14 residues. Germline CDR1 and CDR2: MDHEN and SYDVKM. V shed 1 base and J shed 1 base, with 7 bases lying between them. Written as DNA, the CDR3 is TGTGCCAGCAGTTTATTTCTAGGGAACACTGAAGCTTTCTTT. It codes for CASSLFLGNTEAFF.

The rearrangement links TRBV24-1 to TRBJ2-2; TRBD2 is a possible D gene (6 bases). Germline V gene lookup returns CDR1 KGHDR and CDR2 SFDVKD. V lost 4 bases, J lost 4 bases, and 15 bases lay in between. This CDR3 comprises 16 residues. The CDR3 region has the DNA TGTGCCACCAGTGAACGGGAGTCTCTTTTCACCGGGGAGCTGTTTTTT. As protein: CATSERESLFTGELFF.

DNA for the CDR3: TGTGCCAGCAGTGATCGGGGGGGCTGGGATACGCAGTATTTT. It specifies CASSDRGGWDTQYF. This chain joins TRBV6-4 and TRBJ2-3, with 8 bases fitting TRBD2. This CDR3 has 14 amino acids. CDR1 and CDR2 (germline): MRHNA, SNTAGT. With V trimmed by 3 bases and J by 6 bases, 5 bases remained unmatched.

The CDR3 bases are TGTGCCAGCCGATTTTACAGGGAATTCACAGATACGCAGTATTTT. Translation: CASRFYREFTDTQYF. The chain links TRBV2 to TRBJ2-3; perhaps TRBD1 as D (6 bases). V lost 8 bases and J 2 bases, leaving 17 bases between the germline ends. Germline V lookup: CDR1 SNHLY, CDR2 FYNNEI. The CDR3 runs to 15 residues.

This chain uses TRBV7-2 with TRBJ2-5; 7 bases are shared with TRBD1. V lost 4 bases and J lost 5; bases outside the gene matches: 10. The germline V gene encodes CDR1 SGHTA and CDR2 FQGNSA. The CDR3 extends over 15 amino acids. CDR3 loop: CASSSTSGTEETQYF. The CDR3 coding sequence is TGTGCCAGCAGCTCAACCTCCGGGACAGAGGAGACCCAGTACTTC.

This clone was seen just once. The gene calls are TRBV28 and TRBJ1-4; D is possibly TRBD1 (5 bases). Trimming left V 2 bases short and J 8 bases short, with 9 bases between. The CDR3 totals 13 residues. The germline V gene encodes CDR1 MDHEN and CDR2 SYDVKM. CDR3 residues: CASSLPGQEKLFF. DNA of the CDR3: TGTGCCAGCAGTTTACCAGGACAAGAAAAACTGTTTTTT.

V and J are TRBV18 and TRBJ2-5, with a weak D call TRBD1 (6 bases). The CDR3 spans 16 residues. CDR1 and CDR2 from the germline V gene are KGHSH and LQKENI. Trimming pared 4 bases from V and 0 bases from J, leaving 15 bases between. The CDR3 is CASSLAGTKYQETQYF. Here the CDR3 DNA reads TGTGCCAGCTCACTCGCCGGGACAAAGTACCAAGAGACCCAGTACTTC.

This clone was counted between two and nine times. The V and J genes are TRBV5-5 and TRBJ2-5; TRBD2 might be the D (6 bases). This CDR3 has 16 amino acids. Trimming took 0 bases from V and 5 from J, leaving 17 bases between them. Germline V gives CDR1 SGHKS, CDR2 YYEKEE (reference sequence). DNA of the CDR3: TGTGCCAGCAGCTTGGATTTTGGAGGGGCCGGGGAGACCCAGTACTTC. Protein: CASSLDFGGAGETQYF.

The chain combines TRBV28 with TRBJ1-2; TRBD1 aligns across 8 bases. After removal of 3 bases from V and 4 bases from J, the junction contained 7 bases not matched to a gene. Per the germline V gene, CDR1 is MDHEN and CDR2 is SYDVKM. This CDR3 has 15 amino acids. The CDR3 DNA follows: TGTGCCAGCAGTTTTCGGGACAGGCAAAGCTATGGCTACACCTTC. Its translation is CASSFRDRQSYGYTF.

CDR3 residues: CASSRGLAGNQETQYF. CDR3 nucleotide sequence: TGTGCCAGCAGCCGGGGACTAGCGGGAAACCAAGAGACCCAGTACTTC. The rearrangement uses TRBV3-1 (or the pseudogene TRBV3-2) and TRBJ2-5, with 13 bases matching TRBD2. The length of the CDR3 is 16 residues. From germline, CDR1 is LGHDT and CDR2 YNNKEL (reference sequence). J gave up 0 bases and V 4 bases, and 2 bases lay outside the gene matches.